This TCR beta chain was found in a study of blood T cell repertoires in COVID-19. Background on the study: Samples representing acute and convalescent COVID-19 were sourced from the United States, Italy and Spain. Sample material is recorded as cDNA or gDNA derived from T cells, B-cell-depleted T cells, or PBMCs.

Trimming took 5 bases from V and 7 from J; bases not matched to a gene: 10. This CDR3 spans 15 amino acids. The V gene's germline CDR1 is SEHNR and CDR2 FQNEAQ (reference sequence). In the study's own analysis: Reference gene primer amplification yielded estimated nucleated cell counts. Profiling relied on immunoSEQ multiplex PCR, and the TCRdb table lists in-frame clones only, not all of them. D and trimming were read from the DNA, whereas the V and J calls and clone size are those reported in that table. This sample has some 120,000 clones, with 85% to 90% found just once. The sequencing sample was made of peripheral blood. The chain employs TRBV7-9 and TRBJ1-4; TRBD1 aligns across 7 bases. This clonotype was obtained from a human donor in a cohort sampled during active COVID-19. The chain's CDR3 is CASSHSRGMLEKLFF. CDR3 DNA: TGTGCCAGCAGCCACAGCAGGGGGATGCTTGAAAAACTGTTTTTT. The variable domain in full, completed from reference TRBV7-9 and TRBJ1-4, reads DTGVSQNPRHKITKRGQNVTFRCDPISEHNRLYWYRQTLGQGPEFLTYFQNEAQLEKSRLLSDRFSAERPKGSFSTLEIQRTEQGDSAMYLCASSHSRGMLEKLFFGSGTQLSVL.